Presented here are 27 T cell receptor beta chains from one specimen sequenced in a study of cytomegalovirus exposure and HLA in healthy donors. PCR employed 60 Vbeta and 13 Jbeta primers. The table came from immunoSEQ multiplex PCR; TCRdb's copy has only in-frame clones and leaves some out. The sample has some 150,000 clones; 77% are singletons. The sequenced sample consisted of PBMCs. The origin of the receptors is a woman aged 45 to 65 in good health and CMV-seronegative.

The chain couples TRBV7-2 to TRBJ1-1; 8 bases map to TRBD1. Germline trimming cut 5 bases from V and 4 bases from J; bases unmatched to any gene: 12. The CDR3 totals 16 residues. Germline-derived CDR1 and CDR2 are SGHTA and FQGNSA. CDR3 sequence reads: CASSLGQGFYSTEAFF. The CDR3 DNA reads as TGTGCCAGCAGCCTCGGACAGGGCTTTTATTCCACTGAAGCTTTCTTT.

The count of this clone is one. This sequence joins TRBV27 and TRBJ2-5; 9 nucleotides line up with TRBD1. V was clipped by 0 bases and J by 3 bases; unmatched bases: 5. This CDR3 is built from 16 residues. The V gene's germline CDR1 is MNHEY and CDR2 SMNVEV (reference sequence). This chain's CDR3 is CASSLSAWTGEETQYF. CDR3 DNA: TGTGCCAGCAGTTTATCGGCTTGGACAGGGGAAGAGACCCAGTACTTC.

Here the CDR3 reads CAGKQNSYEQYF. As DNA, the CDR3 is TGTGCCGGAAAACAGAACTCCTACGAGCAGTACTTC. The chain has TRBV2 and TRBJ2-7; no firm D call. The germline V and J ends were trimmed by 11 bases and 0 bases, with 11 bases remaining between them. Germline CDR1 and CDR2: SNHLY and FYNNEI. The CDR3 extends over 12 amino acids.

CDR3 region: CASSLAYKGQGASNYGYTF. CDR3 sequence (DNA): TGTGCCAGCAGCTTAGCGTATAAGGGACAGGGGGCCTCTAACTATGGCTACACCTTC. J is TRBJ1-2 and V is TRBV7-8, with TRBD1 matching over 12 bases. This CDR3 is 19 amino acids long. V trimming: 0 bases; J trimming: 0 bases; junction bases outside the gene matches: 8. The germline gives CDR1 SGHVS, CDR2 FQNEAQ.

Only a few counts were recorded for this clone. This chain joins TRBV5-1 and TRBJ2-3; 10 nucleotides match TRBD2. The CDR3 length is 18 residues. The V gene's germline CDR1 is SGHRS and CDR2 YFSETQ. V shed 7 bases, J shed 3 bases, and the junction held 17 bases outside the gene matches. The CDR3 loop is CASWAGLAHLTGTDTQYF. The CDR3 DNA is TGCGCCAGCTGGGCGGGACTAGCGCATCTCACGGGGACAGATACGCAGTATTTT.

V gene TRBV6-1 combines with J gene TRBJ1-5, with no clear D. V lost 1 base to trimming and J lost 1 base, with 8 bases between them. This CDR3 has 15 amino acids. In germline, CDR1 is MNHNS, CDR2 SASEGT. The CDR3 region has the DNA TGTGCCAGCAGTGAAGGGCCTCTGAGCAATCAGCCCCAGCATTTT. Translation gives CASSEGPLSNQPQHF.

The chain's CDR3 is CASSVDSPLHF. The CDR3 nucleotides are TGTGCCAGCAGCGTAGATTCACCCCTCCACTTT. The rearrangement links TRBV28 to TRBJ1-6; D uncertain. Per germline, CDR1 MDHEN and CDR2 SYDVKM. The CDR3 runs 11 residues. Trimming pared 6 bases from V and 8 bases from J, leaving 5 bases between.

The V gene is TRBV7-3, the J gene TRBJ1-5; the match to TRBD1 covers 8 bases. Unmatched junction bases numbered 11, after V lost 4 bases and J lost 0 bases. This CDR3 comprises 18 residues. The germline CDR1 and CDR2 sequences are SGHTA and FQGTGA. CDR3: CASSSSPWTGNSNQPQHF. The DNA for the CDR3 is TGTGCCAGCAGCTCCTCACCTTGGACAGGGAATAGCAATCAGCCCCAGCATTTT.

This clone turned up a few times. This chain joins TRBV25-1 and TRBJ1-1; weak D call: TRBD1 (6 bases). Trimming removed 6 bases from V and 0 bases from J, with 8 bases in between. In germline, CDR1 is MGHDK, CDR2 SYGVNS. The CDR3 contains 13 residues. The chain's CDR3 is CASRTGMNTEAFF. The CDR3 DNA follows: TGTGCCAGCAGGACAGGAATGAACACTGAAGCTTTCTTT.

The chain links TRBV28 to TRBJ1-2; no reliable D call. The CDR3 has 14 residues. CDR1 and CDR2 (germline): MDHEN, SYDVKM. The germline V and J ends were trimmed by 1 base and 6 bases, with 12 bases remaining between them. This CDR3 reads CASSLSAGYNGYTF. DNA of the CDR3: TGTGCCAGCAGTTTATCAGCGGGGTATAATGGCTACACCTTC.

This clone was recorded once. This sequence joins TRBV19 and TRBJ1-1; D not certain. Germline V gene data show CDR1 as LNHDA and CDR2 as SQIVND (reference sequence). V was pared by 8 bases and J by 4 bases, with 17 bases between. This CDR3 has 14 residues. CDR3: CASSVRRGITEAFF. The CDR3 DNA is TGTGCCAGTTCCGTCAGGCGGGGTATCACTGAAGCTTTCTTT.

The CDR3 nucleotides are TGTGCCAGCAGAGACGGGACAGGGGTTACCTATGGCTACACCTTC. Translated: CASRDGTGVTYGYTF. The chain recombines TRBV2 with TRBJ1-2; 10 bases fit TRBD1. J was trimmed by 4 bases and V by 6 bases; bases with no gene match: 8. Germline CDR1 SNHLY, CDR2 FYNNEI. This CDR3 is built from 15 residues.

V usage is TRBV29-1 and J usage is TRBJ1-3; 9 nucleotides align to TRBD1. This CDR3 comprises 17 residues. CDR1 is SQVTM, CDR2 ANQGSEA, per germline. Trimming at V came to 7 bases and at J to 2 bases, leaving 15 bases not matched to a gene. CDR3 DNA: TGCAGCGCCATACGCCCCGGACAGGGGAGTCCTGGAAACACCATATATTTT. Encoded protein: CSAIRPGQGSPGNTIYF.

V and J are TRBV30 and TRBJ2-5, with D perhaps matching TRBD2 (7 bases). The CDR3 runs to 14 residues. In germline, CDR1 is GTSNPN, CDR2 SVGIG (reference sequence). Trimming shortened V by 3 bases and J by 1 base, and 12 bases separated the two germline ends. The CDR3 region has the DNA TGTGCCTGGAGGGGGGGGCCTGCCCAAGAGACCCAGTACTTC. This gives the protein CAWRGGPAQETQYF.

The sample holds a few counts of this clone. The genes are TRBV4-1 and TRBJ1-6; D is perhaps TRBD1 (6 bases). Germline assignment: CDR1 MGHRA and CDR2 YSYEKL. Trimming left V 4 bases short and J 9 bases short, with 13 bases between. The CDR3 runs to 14 residues. The CDR3 loop reads CASSPRDTISPLHF. The CDR3 DNA reads as TGCGCCAGCAGCCCCCGGGACACCATTTCACCCCTCCACTTT.

This clone has just a few counts. This chain uses TRBV2 with TRBJ1-5, with 7 bases aligning to TRBD1. J gave up 6 bases and V 2 bases, and 7 bases lay outside the gene matches. The CDR3 is made up of 15 amino acids. Per the germline V gene, CDR1 is SNHLY and CDR2 is FYNNEI. As DNA, the CDR3 is TGTGCCAGCAGTGAAAGGGGGCGGGACAGTCAGCCCCAGCATTTT. This translates into CASSERGRDSQPQHF. Combining the CDR3 with reference TRBV2 and TRBJ1-5 gives the whole variable domain EPEVTQTPSHQVTQMGQEVILRCVPISNHLYFYWYRQILGQKVEFLVSFYNNEISEKSEIFDDQFSVERPDGSNFTLKIRSTKLEDSAMYFCASSERGRDSQPQHFGDGTRLSIL.

This clone was seen a handful of times. The chain joins TRBV5-1 to TRBJ2-7; 7 bases are shared with TRBD1. The CDR3 extends over 14 amino acids. With 4 bases clipped from V and 3 bases from J, the junction kept 7 bases outside the gene matches. Per germline, CDR1 SGHRS and CDR2 YFSETQ. CDR3 protein: CASSNSGQNYEQYF. The CDR3, as DNA: TGCGCCAGCAGCAACTCGGGACAGAACTACGAGCAGTACTTC. The full variable domain, rest sourced from reference TRBV5-1 and TRBJ2-7, is KAGVTQTPRYLIKTRGQQVTLSCSPISGHRSVSWYQQTPGQGLQFLFEYFSETQRNKGNFPGRFSGRQFSNSRSEMNVSTLELGDSALYLCASSNSGQNYEQYFGPGTRLTVT.

The chain is built from TRBV13 and TRBJ2-1; 9 bases align to TRBD2. From germline, CDR1 is PRHDT and CDR2 FYEKMQ (reference sequence). The junction had 9 bases not matched to a gene; V was cut back by 2 bases and J by 10 bases. The CDR3 length is 15 residues. The CDR3 here is CASSLISGGRNEQFF. The CDR3 nucleotides read TGTGCCAGCAGCTTAATTAGCGGGGGCCGGAACGAGCAGTTCTTC. Together with reference TRBV13 and TRBJ2-1, the CDR3 gives the full variable domain: AAGVIQSPRHLIKEKRETATLKCYPIPRHDTVYWYQQGPGQDPQFLISFYEKMQSDKGSIPDRFSAQQFSDYHSELNMSSLELGDSALYFCASSLISGGRNEQFFGPGTRLTVL.

V usage is TRBV5-6 and J usage is TRBJ2-7; 13 bases map to TRBD2. The J segment lost 2 bases and the V segment lost 5 bases, leaving 4 bases of the junction unmatched. Germline V gene sequence: CDR1 SGHDT, CDR2 YYEEEE. This CDR3 region has 15 residues. CDR3 in DNA: TGTGCCAGCAGAGGGGGACTAGCGGGGACCTACGAGCAGTACTTC. This translates into CASRGGLAGTYEQYF.

The V gene is TRBV28, the J gene TRBJ2-4; 7 bases match TRBD1. This CDR3 is built from 10 residues. Germline CDR1 reads MDHEN; CDR2 reads SYDVKM. Trimming removed 11 bases from V and 13 bases from J; junction bases left unmatched: 8. DNA of the CDR3: TGTGCCTTCGAGGGACAGAGACAGTACTTC. The encoded protein is CAFEGQRQYF. Combining the CDR3 with reference TRBV28 and TRBJ2-4 gives the whole variable domain DVKVTQSSRYLVKRTGEKVFLECVQDMDHENMFWYRQDPGLGLRLIYFSYDVKMKEKGDIPEGYSVSREKKERFSLILESASTNQTSMYLCAFEGQRQYFGAGTRLSVL.

This clone was observed a few times. The chain uses TRBV9 and TRBJ2-5; TRBD2 matches 9 bases. Trimming took 0 bases from V and 4 from J; bases not matched to a gene: 10. The CDR3 length is 17 residues. Germline assignment: CDR1 SGDLS and CDR2 YYNGEE. Written as DNA, the CDR3 is TGTGCCAGCAGCGTAGGGGCTAGCGGGGCCTCGGGAGAGACCCAGTACTTC. It is translated as CASSVGASGASGETQYF.

V gene TRBV4-1 combines with J gene TRBJ1-2, with 9 positions matching TRBD1. The junction had 8 bases not matched to a gene; V was cut back by 5 bases and J by 4 bases. In germline, CDR1 is MGHRA, CDR2 YSYEKL. The CDR3 consists of 15 residues. In DNA, the CDR3 is TGCGCCAGCAGCAAGGGACAGGGAGGCGTCTATGGCTACACCTTC. Translating it yields CASSKGQGGVYGYTF.

The chain combines TRBV5-1 with TRBJ1-1, with a weak D call TRBD1 (5 bases). V lost 2 bases, J lost 3 bases, and 17 bases lay in between. Germline V gene sequence: CDR1 SGHRS, CDR2 YFSETQ. CDR3 length: 16 residues. The CDR3, as DNA: TGCGCCAGCAGCTTACGGGACTCCACCGAGGACACTGAAGCTTTCTTT. Translation gives CASSLRDSTEDTEAFF.

The V call is TRBV19, the J call TRBJ1-2, with 8 positions matching TRBD1. The CDR3 is 15 amino acids. The ends lost 5 bases at V and 4 bases at J; junction bases unmatched: 9. CDR1 is LNHDA and CDR2 is SQIVND in the germline V gene (reference sequence). CDR3 in DNA: TGTGCCAGTAGTCCCTGGACAGGGACTATCTATGGCTACACCTTC. It encodes CASSPWTGTIYGYTF. Using reference TRBV19 and TRBJ1-2 for the parts outside the CDR3, the full variable domain is DGGITQSPKYLFRKEGQNVTLSCEQNLNHDAMYWYRQDPGQGLRLIYYSQIVNDFQKGDIAEGYSVSREKKESFPLTVTSAQKNPTAFYLCASSPWTGTIYGYTFGSGTRLTVV.

The V call is TRBV7-9, the J call TRBJ2-7; a possible D gene is TRBD2 (5 bases). The CDR3 totals 18 residues. Trimming cost V 0 bases and J 3 bases, with 21 bases left between them. Germline V lookup: CDR1 SEHNR, CDR2 FQNEAQ (reference sequence). This CDR3 is CASSLAGGVNDYLYEQYF. The CDR3 DNA follows: TGTGCCAGCAGCTTAGCGGGTGGGGTGAACGACTACCTCTACGAGCAGTACTTC.

V gene TRBV11-3 combines with J gene TRBJ2-7, with 12 bases fitting TRBD1. The CDR3 contains 12 residues. Losses at the gene ends were 8 bases for V and 5 bases for J; bases not matched to a gene: 1. Germline V gene sequence: CDR1 SGHNT, CDR2 YENEEA. This CDR3 reads CASGTGGNEQYF. CDR3 sequence (DNA): TGTGCCAGCGGGACAGGGGGCAACGAGCAGTACTTC. The full variable domain, rest sourced from reference TRBV11-3 and TRBJ2-7, is EAGVVQSPRYKIIEKKQPVAFWCNPISGHNTLYWYLQNLGQGPELLIRYENEEAVDDSQLPKDRFSAERLKGVDSTLKIQPAELGDSAVYLCASGTGGNEQYFGPGTRLTVT.

The gene calls are TRBV28 and TRBJ2-7; a weak D match, TRBD2 (6 bases). The CDR3 runs 15 residues. Trimming left V 7 bases short and J 2 bases short, with 18 bases between. CDR1 is MDHEN and CDR2 is SYDVKM in the germline V gene. The CDR3 reads CASIAGSGSAYEQYF. As DNA, the CDR3 is TGTGCCAGCATTGCGGGATCGGGTTCCGCCTACGAGCAGTACTTC.